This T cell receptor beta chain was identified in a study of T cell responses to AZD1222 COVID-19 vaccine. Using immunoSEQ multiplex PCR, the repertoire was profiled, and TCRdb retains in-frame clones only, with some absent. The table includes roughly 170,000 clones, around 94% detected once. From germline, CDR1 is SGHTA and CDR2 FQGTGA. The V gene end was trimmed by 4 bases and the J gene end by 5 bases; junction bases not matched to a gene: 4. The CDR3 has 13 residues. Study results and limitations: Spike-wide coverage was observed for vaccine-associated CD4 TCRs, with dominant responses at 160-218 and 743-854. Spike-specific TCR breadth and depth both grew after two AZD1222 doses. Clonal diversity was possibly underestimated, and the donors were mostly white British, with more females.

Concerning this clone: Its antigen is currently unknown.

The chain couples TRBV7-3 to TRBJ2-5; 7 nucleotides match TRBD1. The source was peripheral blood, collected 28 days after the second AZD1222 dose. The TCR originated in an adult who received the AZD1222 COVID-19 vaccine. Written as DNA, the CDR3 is TGTGCCAGCAGCTCTCGACAGGGTGAGACCCAGTACTTC. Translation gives CASSSRQGETQYF. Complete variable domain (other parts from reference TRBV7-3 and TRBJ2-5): GAGVSQTPSNKVTEKGKYVELRCDPISGHTALYWYRQSLGQGPEFLIYFQGTGAADDSGLPNDRFFAVRPEGSVSTLKIQRTERGDSAVYLCASSSRQGETQYFGPGTRLLVL.